Listed here are 32 T cell receptor beta chains from one sample, sequenced in a study of T cell responses to AZD1222 COVID-19 vaccine. Produced via immunoSEQ multiplex PCR; TCRdb's table is partial and in-frame only. The repertoire holds about 150,000 clones, with less than 95% as singletons. The source material was peripheral blood, sampled on day 0 of AZD1222 vaccination. The receptors originated from an adult in good health.

This clone appeared once. The chain links TRBV5-1 to TRBJ2-5; 13 bases fit TRBD2. Germline values: CDR1 SGHRS, CDR2 YFSETQ. J was trimmed by 5 bases and V by 4 bases; bases with no gene match: 11. The CDR3 is 17 residues long. This chain's CDR3 is CASSAPRLAGGRETQYF. The CDR3 DNA sequence: TGCGCCAGCAGCGCTCCCCGACTAGCGGGGGGTCGGGAGACCCAGTACTTC.

The V and J genes are TRBV4-3 and TRBJ2-4; no clear D. CDR1 LGHNA and CDR2 YSLEER come from the germline V gene. This CDR3 spans 13 amino acids. The germline V and J ends were trimmed by 0 bases and 8 bases, with 8 bases remaining between them. The CDR3 DNA is TGCGCCAGCAGCCAAGAAGTAAGGGACATTCAGTACTTC. This codes for CASSQEVRDIQYF.

The V and J genes are TRBV29-1 and TRBJ1-1, with D hard to call. The CDR3 consists of 14 residues. V lost 2 bases, J lost 0 bases, and 10 bases lay in between. Germline CDR1 is SQVTM and CDR2 is ANQGSEA. The CDR3 coding sequence is TGCAGCGTTGAACGGCAGACCATGAACACTGAAGCTTTCTTT. Encoded protein: CSVERQTMNTEAFF.

This chain joins TRBV4-1 and TRBJ2-7, with 9 positions matching TRBD1. This CDR3 is built from 18 residues. Germline V gives CDR1 MGHRA, CDR2 YSYEKL. Germline trimming cut 1 base from V and 0 bases from J; bases unmatched to any gene: 10. DNA for the CDR3: TGCGCCAGCAGCCAAGGACCCTCCGGGACAGGGCTCTCCTACGAGCAGTACGTC. It specifies CASSQGPSGTGLSYEQYV.

J is TRBJ1-1 and V is TRBV18, with D uncertain. V shed 0 bases and J shed 2 bases, with 10 bases lying between them. Germline CDR1 reads KGHSH; CDR2 reads LQKENI. CDR3 length: 15 amino acids. The CDR3 sequence: CASSPPAGPNTEAFF. Here the CDR3 DNA reads TGTGCCAGCTCACCACCGGCAGGACCCAACACTGAAGCTTTCTTT.

V and J are TRBV5-4 and TRBJ2-1; the D is unclear. This CDR3 is 14 amino acids long. The germline gives CDR1 SGHNT, CDR2 YYREEE (reference sequence). The V gene lost 2 bases and the J gene lost 0 bases, with 6 bases spanning the gap. This chain's CDR3 is CASSFIGSYNEQFF. The DNA of the CDR3 is TGTGCCAGCAGCTTCATCGGCTCCTACAATGAGCAGTTCTTC.

The J gene is TRBJ1-6, the V gene TRBV7-2, with D possibly TRBD1 on 5 matching bases. V was pared by 5 bases and J by 4 bases, with 12 bases between. This CDR3 is 15 amino acids long. The germline V gene encodes CDR1 SGHTA and CDR2 FQGNSA. The CDR3 bases are TGTGCCAGCAGCCCCGACAGAAGATATAATTCACCCCTCCACTTT. Encoded protein: CASSPDRRYNSPLHF. The whole variable domain, remainder taken from reference TRBV7-2 and TRBJ1-6, is GAGVSQSPSNKVTEKGKDVELRCDPISGHTALYWYRQSLGQGLEFLIYFQGNSAPDKSGLPSDRFSAERTGGSVSTLTIQRTQQEDSAVYLCASSPDRRYNSPLHFGNGTRLTVT.

V and J are TRBV3-1 (or the pseudogene TRBV3-2) and TRBJ2-5, with D possibly TRBD2 on 5 matching bases. Germline-derived CDR1 and CDR2 are LGHDT and YNNKEL (reference sequence). The CDR3 loop spans 15 amino acids. The ends were cut back, 1 base at V and 1 base at J, with 10 bases in the middle. CDR3 amino acids: CASSQAGGIQETQYF. In DNA form, the CDR3 reads TGTGCCAGCAGCCAAGCCGGAGGAATCCAAGAGACCCAGTACTTC.

The rearrangement links TRBV6-5 to TRBJ1-4; D call uncertain. In germline, CDR1 is MNHEY, CDR2 SVGAGI. There are 16 residues in the CDR3. V shed 0 bases and J shed 3 bases, with 11 bases lying between them. The CDR3 region has the DNA TGTGCCAGCAGTTACTCGTTTAGGGCAGCTAATGAAAAACTGTTTTTT. Its translation is CASSYSFRAANEKLFF.

This chain links TRBV13 with TRBJ2-5; 12 bases are shared with TRBD2. The germline V gene encodes CDR1 PRHDT and CDR2 FYEKMQ (reference sequence). V lost 3 bases and J lost 4; bases outside the gene matches: 6. The CDR3 runs 16 residues. The CDR3: CASSFRLAGVGETQYF. The CDR3 DNA reads as TGTGCCAGCAGCTTCCGACTAGCGGGGGTTGGAGAGACCCAGTACTTC.

This chain links TRBV5-4 with TRBJ1-3; D is undetermined. V dropped 0 bases and J dropped 0 bases, with 13 bases sitting between them. CDR1 SGHNT and CDR2 YYREEE come from the germline V gene (reference sequence). The CDR3 loop spans 17 amino acids. This CDR3 is CASSLGPARSSGNTIYF. Written as DNA, the CDR3 is TGTGCCAGCAGCTTGGGTCCGGCAAGAAGCTCTGGAAACACCATATATTTT.

V gene TRBV3-1 (or the pseudogene TRBV3-2) combines with J gene TRBJ2-3, with TRBD2 as a possible D gene (7 bases). The V end lost 2 bases, the J end lost 9 bases, and 15 bases lay between the germline ends. This CDR3 has 14 amino acids. CDR1 LGHDT and CDR2 YNNKEL come from the germline V gene (reference sequence). CDR3 DNA: TGTGCCAGCAGCCAAATAGGGGGGGGTACGACGCAGTATTTT. This translates into CASSQIGGGTTQYF.

This chain uses TRBV4-1 with TRBJ1-4; D not resolved. CDR1 is MGHRA and CDR2 is YSYEKL in the germline V gene. The CDR3 is made up of 13 amino acids. V shed 1 base and J shed 8 bases, with 8 bases lying between them. The CDR3 loop reads CASSQGLPEKLFF. DNA for the CDR3: TGCGCCAGCAGCCAAGGTCTTCCCGAAAAACTGTTTTTT.

The rearrangement links TRBV18 to TRBJ2-5, with TRBD2 identical over 10 bases. This CDR3 region has 15 residues. Germline V gene sequence: CDR1 KGHSH, CDR2 LQKENI. After removal of 6 bases from V and 3 bases from J, the junction contained 7 bases not matched to a gene. CDR3 sequence: CASSLTSGREETQYF. The CDR3 DNA sequence: TGTGCCAGCTCCCTTACGAGCGGGAGGGAAGAGACCCAGTACTTC. The full variable domain, rest sourced from reference TRBV18 and TRBJ2-5, is NAGVMQNPRHLVRRRGQEARLRCSPMKGHSHVYWYRQLPEEGLKFMVYLQKENIIDESGMPKERFSAEFPKEGPSILRIQQVVRGDSAAYFCASSLTSGREETQYFGPGTRLLVL.

The V and J genes are TRBV6-5 and TRBJ1-6; 7 nucleotides agree with TRBD1. The CDR3 has 14 amino acids. Per germline, CDR1 MNHEY and CDR2 SVGAGI. The V and J ends lost 6 bases and 8 bases, in that order; junction bases with no gene match: 7. The CDR3 here is CASRLTGRDSPLHF. The DNA for the CDR3 is TGTGCCAGCAGGCTGACAGGGAGGGATTCACCCCTCCACTTT.

The V call is TRBV4-1, the J call TRBJ2-1, with 7 positions matching TRBD2. This CDR3 is built from 15 residues. Germline values: CDR1 MGHRA, CDR2 YSYEKL. V lost 4 bases to trimming and J lost 7 bases; unmatched junction nucleotides: 10. This chain's CDR3 is CASSPSGGAGNEQFF. For the CDR3, the DNA is TGCGCCAGCAGCCCCTCGGGGGGTGCGGGAAATGAGCAGTTCTTC.

This chain's CDR3 is CASSQEAGGGYEQYV. The CDR3 region has the DNA TGCGCCAGCAGCCAAGAGGCGGGCGGGGGTTACGAGCAGTACGTC. The genes are TRBV4-1 and TRBJ2-7; 7 nucleotides match TRBD2. V lost 0 bases to trimming and J lost 4 bases; unmatched junction nucleotides: 6. Germline lookup yields CDR1 MGHRA and CDR2 YSYEKL. The CDR3 loop spans 15 amino acids.

The J gene is TRBJ1-1, the V gene TRBV21-1. TRBV21-1 is termed a pseudogene. The CDR3 extends over 14 amino acids. The DNA for the CDR3 is TGTGCCAGCAGCAGAGGGGACTTGAACACTGAAGCTTTCTTT. This sequence encodes CASSRGDLNTEAFF.

This clone was detected once. The genes are TRBV2 and TRBJ2-2; D unresolved. This CDR3 comprises 16 residues. CDR1 and CDR2 from the germline V gene are SNHLY and FYNNEI. V lost 4 bases and J lost 4, with 16 bases in between. As DNA, the CDR3 is TGTGCCAGCAGTGCATTAGGACCCTCTAGCACCGGGGAGCTGTTTTTT. It encodes CASSALGPSSTGELFF. Together with reference TRBV2 and TRBJ2-2, the CDR3 gives the full variable domain: EPEVTQTPSHQVTQMGQEVILRCVPISNHLYFYWYRQILGQKVEFLVSFYNNEISEKSEIFDDQFSVERPDGSNFTLKIRSTKLEDSAMYFCASSALGPSSTGELFFGEGSRLTVL.

CDR3 DNA: TGTGCCAGCAGTTACTCGGAGCTTAATGAGCAGTTCTTC. Its translation: CASSYSELNEQFF. V usage is TRBV6-2 or TRBV6-3 and J usage is TRBJ2-1; D is ambiguous. Trimming removed 0 bases from V and 7 bases from J, with 7 bases in between. The germline V gene encodes CDR1 MNHEY and CDR2 SVGEGT. This CDR3 spans 13 amino acids.

The chain combines TRBV7-9 with TRBJ1-1; D is ambiguous. Trimming removed 0 bases at V and 1 base at J, with 3 bases between. This CDR3 spans 13 amino acids. Germline CDR1 and CDR2: SEHNR and FQNEAQ (reference sequence). The CDR3 reads CASSLAGNTEAFF. In DNA form, the CDR3 reads TGTGCCAGCAGCTTAGCAGGGAACACTGAAGCTTTCTTT.

This chain joins TRBV5-1 and TRBJ2-1, with TRBD1 matching 8 bases. Trimming cost V 4 bases and J 3 bases; bases outside gene matches: 6. The CDR3 extends over 15 amino acids. Germline CDR1 and CDR2: SGHRS and YFSETQ. The CDR3 DNA reads as TGCGCCAGCAGCCCTGGACAGGGAAACTACAATGAGCAGTTCTTC. It encodes CASSPGQGNYNEQFF.

The chain links TRBV5-4 to TRBJ2-1; D not certain. Germline CDR1 reads SGHNT; CDR2 reads YYREEE (reference sequence). V was shortened by 0 bases and J by 7 bases, with 11 bases between the two germline ends. The CDR3 has 14 amino acids. The CDR3 loop reads CASSLEDMVNEQFF. CDR3 sequence (DNA): TGTGCCAGCAGCTTGGAGGATATGGTAAATGAGCAGTTCTTC.

In the case of this clone: At the DNA level, this CDR3 is encoded by other sequences in the same sample as well. The rearrangement joins TRBV6-5 to TRBJ1-5, with D uncertain. The V gene lost 0 bases and the J gene lost 5 bases, with 8 bases spanning the gap. The CDR3 consists of 14 residues. CDR1 and CDR2 (germline): MNHEY, SVGAGI. The CDR3 reads CASSYSSGYQPQHF. CDR3 DNA: TGTGCCAGCAGTTACTCGAGCGGTTATCAGCCCCAGCATTTT.

The chain combines TRBV5-5 with TRBJ2-1; 9 nucleotides match TRBD2. The CDR3 extends over 16 amino acids. Germline V gene data show CDR1 as SGHKS and CDR2 as YYEKEE (reference sequence). Unmatched junction bases numbered 12, after V lost 4 bases and J lost 7 bases. The CDR3 DNA is TGTGCCAGCAGCAAAGGGACTAGCAGCTTACAAAATGAGCAGTTCTTC. Translating it yields CASSKGTSSLQNEQFF.

The J gene is TRBJ2-3, the V gene TRBV4-2, with 11 bases aligning to TRBD1. The junction had 9 bases not matched to a gene; V was cut back by 2 bases and J by 5 bases. Germline V lookup: CDR1 LGHNA, CDR2 YNFKEQ. This CDR3 is built from 17 residues. CDR3: CASSQPPDRGLGDTQYF. In nucleotides, the CDR3 is TGTGCCAGCAGCCAACCGCCGGACAGGGGGCTTGGAGATACGCAGTATTTT.

The CDR3 DNA follows: TGTGCCAGCAGCTCCATACCGGACAGGTGGGCTAACTATGGCTACACCTTC. Translation gives CASSSIPDRWANYGYTF. V and J are TRBV5-6 and TRBJ1-2; TRBD1 matches 7 bases. Germline V gene lookup returns CDR1 SGHDT and CDR2 YYEEEE. Germline trimming cut 3 bases from V and 0 bases from J; bases unmatched to any gene: 11. This CDR3 is built from 17 residues. Together with reference TRBV5-6 and TRBJ1-2, the CDR3 gives the full variable domain: DAGVTQSPTHLIKTRGQQVTLRCSPKSGHDTVSWYQQALGQGPQFIFQYYEEEERQRGNFPDRFSGHQFPNYSSELNVNALLLGDSALYLCASSSIPDRWANYGYTFGSGTRLTVV.

A few counts support this clone. The chain couples TRBV4-3 to TRBJ1-2; possibly TRBD1 for D (5 bases). This CDR3 has 15 amino acids. Germline CDR1 is LGHNA and CDR2 is YSLEER. With 0 bases removed from V and 4 bases from J, the gap between germline ends came to 12 bases. CDR3 sequence: CASSQDIEGSYGYTF. The CDR3 nucleotides are TGCGCCAGCAGCCAAGATATCGAGGGGAGCTATGGCTACACCTTC.

V and J are TRBV25-1 and TRBJ1-4, with a tentative D call TRBD1 (6 bases). The V gene lost 2 bases and the J gene lost 4 bases, with 8 bases spanning the gap. Germline lookup yields CDR1 MGHDK and CDR2 SYGVNS. The CDR3 has 14 residues. CDR3 residues: CASSERGGNEKLFF. CDR3 DNA sequence: TGTGCCAGCAGTGAAAGAGGGGGTAATGAAAAACTGTTTTTT.

This sequence joins TRBV4-2 and TRBJ2-5; 8 bases match TRBD1. The CDR3 is 16 amino acids. Per the germline V gene, CDR1 is LGHNA and CDR2 is YNFKEQ. V was clipped by 1 base and J by 6 bases; unmatched bases: 10. The CDR3 reads CASSQGIGQGGQTQYF. DNA of the CDR3: TGTGCCAGCAGCCAAGGGATTGGACAGGGTGGGCAGACCCAGTACTTC.

The V call is TRBV11-2, the J call TRBJ2-3, with D perhaps TRBD1 (6 bases). The germline V and J ends were trimmed by 7 bases and 4 bases, with 18 bases remaining between them. Germline loops: CDR1 SGHAT, CDR2 FQNNGV. CDR3 length equals 15 residues. CDR3 DNA: TGTGCCAGCACCAACCCAGGGGATTGGGCAGATACGCAGTATTTT. As protein: CASTNPGDWADTQYF.

This chain joins TRBV7-9 and TRBJ2-2; D remains ambiguous. V shed 7 bases and J shed 6 bases, with 15 bases lying between them. Germline assignment: CDR1 SEHNR and CDR2 FQNEAQ (reference sequence). The CDR3 covers 14 residues. The CDR3 bases are TGTGCCAGCACCGAGTATGGGCTCTCCGGGGAGCTGTTTTTT. Encoded protein: CASTEYGLSGELFF.